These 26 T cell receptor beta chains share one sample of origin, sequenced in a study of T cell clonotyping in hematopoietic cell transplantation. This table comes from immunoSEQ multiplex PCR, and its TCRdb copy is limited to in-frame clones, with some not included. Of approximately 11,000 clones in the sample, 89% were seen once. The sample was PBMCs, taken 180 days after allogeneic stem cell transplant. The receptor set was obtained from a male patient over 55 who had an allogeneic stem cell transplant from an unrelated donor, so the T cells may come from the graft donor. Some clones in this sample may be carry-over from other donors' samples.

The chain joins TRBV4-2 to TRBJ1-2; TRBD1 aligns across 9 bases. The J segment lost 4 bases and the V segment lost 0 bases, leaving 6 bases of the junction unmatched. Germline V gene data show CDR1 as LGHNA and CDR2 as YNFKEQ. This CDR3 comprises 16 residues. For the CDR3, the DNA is TGTGCCAGCAGCCAAGATAGGACAGGGGATACCTATGGCTACACCTTC. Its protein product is CASSQDRTGDTYGYTF.

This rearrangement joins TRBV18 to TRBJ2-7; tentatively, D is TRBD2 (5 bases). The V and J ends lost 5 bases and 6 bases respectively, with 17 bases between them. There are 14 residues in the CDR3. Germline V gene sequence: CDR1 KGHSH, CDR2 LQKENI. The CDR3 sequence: CASSVASRLGEQYF. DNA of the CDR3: TGTGCCAGCTCAGTAGCGTCTCGCCTGGGCGAGCAGTACTTC.

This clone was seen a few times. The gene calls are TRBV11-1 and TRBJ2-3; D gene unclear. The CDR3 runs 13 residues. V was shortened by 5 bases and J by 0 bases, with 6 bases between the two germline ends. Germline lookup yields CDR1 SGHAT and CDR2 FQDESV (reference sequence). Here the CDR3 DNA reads TGTGCCAGCAGCGACCCTAGCACAGATACGCAGTATTTT. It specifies CASSDPSTDTQYF. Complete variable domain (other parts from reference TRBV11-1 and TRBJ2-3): EAEVAQSPRYKITEKSQAVAFWCDPISGHATLYWYRQILGQGPELLVQFQDESVVDDSQLPKDRFSAERLKGVDSTLKIQPAELGDSAMYLCASSDPSTDTQYFGPGTRLTVL.

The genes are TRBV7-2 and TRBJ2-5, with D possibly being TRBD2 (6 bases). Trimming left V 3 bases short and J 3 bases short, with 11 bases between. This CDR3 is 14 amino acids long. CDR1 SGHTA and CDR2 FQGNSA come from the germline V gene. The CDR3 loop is CASSLYREKETQYF. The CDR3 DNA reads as TGTGCCAGCAGCTTGTATCGGGAGAAAGAGACCCAGTACTTC.

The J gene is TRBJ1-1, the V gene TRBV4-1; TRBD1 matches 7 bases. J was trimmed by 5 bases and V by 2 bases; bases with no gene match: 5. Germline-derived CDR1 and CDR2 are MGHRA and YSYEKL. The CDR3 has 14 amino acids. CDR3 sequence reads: CASSQPEQGTEAFF. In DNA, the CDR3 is TGCGCCAGCAGCCAACCCGAACAGGGGACTGAAGCTTTCTTT.

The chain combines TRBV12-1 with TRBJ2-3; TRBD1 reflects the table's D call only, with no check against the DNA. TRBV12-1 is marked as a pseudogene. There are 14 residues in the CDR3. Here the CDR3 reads CASSFVFRGDTQYF. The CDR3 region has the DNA TGTGCCAGCAGCTTTGTATTCAGGGGCGATACGCAGTATTTT.

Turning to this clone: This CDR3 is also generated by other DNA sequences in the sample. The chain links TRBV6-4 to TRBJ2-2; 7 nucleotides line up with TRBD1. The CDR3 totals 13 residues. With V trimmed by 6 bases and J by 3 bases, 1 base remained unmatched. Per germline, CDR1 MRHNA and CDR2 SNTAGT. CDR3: CASSDRDTGELFF. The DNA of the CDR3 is TGTGCCAGCAGCGACAGGGACACCGGGGAGCTGTTTTTT.

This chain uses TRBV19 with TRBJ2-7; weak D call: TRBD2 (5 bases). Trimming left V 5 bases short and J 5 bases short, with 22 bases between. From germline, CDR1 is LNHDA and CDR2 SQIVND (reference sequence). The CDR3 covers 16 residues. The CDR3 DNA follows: TGTGCCAGTAGTTCGGCGCGCGGGCAATTTTTCGACGAGCAGTACTTC. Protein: CASSSARGQFFDEQYF.

CDR3 DNA sequence: TGTGCCAGCAGTGACGAGGATAAGGTGTATGAAAAACTGTTTTTT. Protein sequence: CASSDEDKVYEKLFF. The gene calls are TRBV6-4 and TRBJ1-4; D remains ambiguous. Germline lookup yields CDR1 MRHNA and CDR2 SNTAGT. The V gene lost 2 bases and the J gene lost 6 bases, with 13 bases spanning the gap. CDR3 length: 15 residues.

The CDR3 DNA follows: TGTGCCAGCAGCTTAGGGACGTCCGGAGGCAATCAGCCCCAGCATTTT. Translation: CASSLGTSGGNQPQHF. The rearrangement uses TRBV5-6 and TRBJ1-5, with D maybe TRBD1 (5 bases). This CDR3 is built from 16 residues. Germline V lookup: CDR1 SGHDT, CDR2 YYEEEE. V gave up 2 bases and J gave up 2 bases, with 14 bases separating them.

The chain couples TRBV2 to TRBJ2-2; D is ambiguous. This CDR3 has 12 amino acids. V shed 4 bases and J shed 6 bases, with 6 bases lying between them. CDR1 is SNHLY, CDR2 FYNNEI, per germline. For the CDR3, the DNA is TGTGCCAGCAGTGTCGAGCCCGGGGAGCTGTTTTTT. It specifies CASSVEPGELFF. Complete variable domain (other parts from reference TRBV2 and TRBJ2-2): EPEVTQTPSHQVTQMGQEVILRCVPISNHLYFYWYRQILGQKVEFLVSFYNNEISEKSEIFDDQFSVERPDGSNFTLKIRSTKLEDSAMYFCASSVEPGELFFGEGSRLTVL.

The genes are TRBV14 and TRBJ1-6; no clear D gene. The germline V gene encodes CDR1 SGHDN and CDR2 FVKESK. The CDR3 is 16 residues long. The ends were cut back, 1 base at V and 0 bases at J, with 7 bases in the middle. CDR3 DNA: TGTGCCAGCAGCCAAGGACTGGTCTCCTATAATTCACCCCTCCACTTT. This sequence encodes CASSQGLVSYNSPLHF.

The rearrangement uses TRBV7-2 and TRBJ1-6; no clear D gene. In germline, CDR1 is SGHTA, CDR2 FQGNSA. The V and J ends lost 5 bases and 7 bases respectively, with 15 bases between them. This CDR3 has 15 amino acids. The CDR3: CASSLNGGRNSPLHF. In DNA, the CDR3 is TGTGCCAGCAGCCTAAATGGCGGTCGAAATTCACCCCTCCACTTT.

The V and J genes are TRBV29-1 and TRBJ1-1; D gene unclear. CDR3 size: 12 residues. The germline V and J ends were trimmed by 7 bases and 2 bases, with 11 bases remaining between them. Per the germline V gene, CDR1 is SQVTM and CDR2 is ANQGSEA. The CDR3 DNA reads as TGCAGCGGGATGACATCTAACACTGAAGCTTTCTTT. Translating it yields CSGMTSNTEAFF.

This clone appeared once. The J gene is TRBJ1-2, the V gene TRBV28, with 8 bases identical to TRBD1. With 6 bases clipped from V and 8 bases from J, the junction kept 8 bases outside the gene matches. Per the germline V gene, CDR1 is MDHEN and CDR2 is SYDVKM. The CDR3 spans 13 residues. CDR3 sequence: CASSPTGVKGYTF. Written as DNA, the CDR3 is TGTGCCAGCAGCCCGACAGGGGTTAAAGGCTACACCTTC.

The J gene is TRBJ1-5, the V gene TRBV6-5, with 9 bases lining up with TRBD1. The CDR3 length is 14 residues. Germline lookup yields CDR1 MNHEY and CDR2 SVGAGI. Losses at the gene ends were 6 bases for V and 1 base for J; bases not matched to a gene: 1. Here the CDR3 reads CASRGQGSNQPQHF. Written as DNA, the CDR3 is TGTGCCAGCAGGGGACAGGGCAGCAATCAGCCCCAGCATTTT.

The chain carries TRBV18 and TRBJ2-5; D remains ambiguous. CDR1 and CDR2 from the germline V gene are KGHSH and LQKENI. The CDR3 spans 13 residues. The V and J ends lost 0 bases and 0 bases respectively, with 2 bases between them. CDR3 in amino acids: CASSPPNQETQYF. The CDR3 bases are TGTGCCAGCTCACCACCAAACCAAGAGACCCAGTACTTC.

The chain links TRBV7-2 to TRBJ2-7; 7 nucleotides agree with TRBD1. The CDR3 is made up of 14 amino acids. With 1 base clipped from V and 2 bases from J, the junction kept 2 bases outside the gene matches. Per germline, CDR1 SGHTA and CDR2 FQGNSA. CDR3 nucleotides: TGTGCCAGCAGCTTAGGGGACAGACCCTACGAGCAGTACTTC. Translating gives CASSLGDRPYEQYF. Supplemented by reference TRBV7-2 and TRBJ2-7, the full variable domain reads GAGVSQSPSNKVTEKGKDVELRCDPISGHTALYWYRQSLGQGLEFLIYFQGNSAPDKSGLPSDRFSAERTGGSVSTLTIQRTQQEDSAVYLCASSLGDRPYEQYFGPGTRLTVT.

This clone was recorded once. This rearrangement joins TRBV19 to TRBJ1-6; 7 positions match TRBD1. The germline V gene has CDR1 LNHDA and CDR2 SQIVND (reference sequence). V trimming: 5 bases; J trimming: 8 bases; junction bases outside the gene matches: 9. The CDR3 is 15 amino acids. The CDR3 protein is CASSSNRGFDSPLHF. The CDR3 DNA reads TGTGCCAGTAGTTCCAACAGGGGATTCGATTCACCCCTCCACTTT.

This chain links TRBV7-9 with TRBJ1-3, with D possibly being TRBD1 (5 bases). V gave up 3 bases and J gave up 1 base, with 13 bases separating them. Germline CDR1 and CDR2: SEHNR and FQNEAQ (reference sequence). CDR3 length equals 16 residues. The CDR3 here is CASSFPTVQSGNTIYF. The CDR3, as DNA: TGTGCCAGCAGCTTCCCGACAGTCCAATCTGGAAACACCATATATTTT.

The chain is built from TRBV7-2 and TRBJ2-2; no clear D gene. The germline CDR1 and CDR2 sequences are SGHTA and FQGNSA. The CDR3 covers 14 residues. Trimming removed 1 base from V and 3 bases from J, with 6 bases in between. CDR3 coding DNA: TGTGCCAGCAGCTTAGTTACGCACACCGGGGAGCTGTTTTTT. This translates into CASSLVTHTGELFF.

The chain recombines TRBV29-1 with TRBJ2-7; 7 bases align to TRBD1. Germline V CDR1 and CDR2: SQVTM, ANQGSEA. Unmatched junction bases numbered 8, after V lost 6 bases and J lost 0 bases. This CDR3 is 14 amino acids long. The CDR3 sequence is CSVLGQKSSYEQYF. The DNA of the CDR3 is TGCAGCGTCCTGGGACAGAAGAGCTCCTACGAGCAGTACTTC.

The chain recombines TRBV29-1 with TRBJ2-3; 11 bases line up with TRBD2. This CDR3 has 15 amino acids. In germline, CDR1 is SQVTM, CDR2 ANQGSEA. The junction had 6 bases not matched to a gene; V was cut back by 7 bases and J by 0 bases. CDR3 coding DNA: TGCAGCGCCCTATTAGCGGGGGGGAGCACAGATACGCAGTATTTT. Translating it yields CSALLAGGSTDTQYF.

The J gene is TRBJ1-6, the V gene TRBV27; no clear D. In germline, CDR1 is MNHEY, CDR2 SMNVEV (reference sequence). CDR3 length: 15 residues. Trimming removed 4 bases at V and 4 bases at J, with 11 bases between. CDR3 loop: CASSSLTTYNSPLHF. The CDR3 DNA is TGTGCCAGCAGTTCACTAACTACTTATAATTCACCCCTCCACTTT.

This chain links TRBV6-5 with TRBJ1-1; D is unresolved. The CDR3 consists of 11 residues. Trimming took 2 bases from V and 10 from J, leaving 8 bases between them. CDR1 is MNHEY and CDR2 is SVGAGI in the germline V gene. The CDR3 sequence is CASSYGVVAFF. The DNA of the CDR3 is TGTGCCAGCAGTTACGGCGTTGTAGCTTTCTTT.

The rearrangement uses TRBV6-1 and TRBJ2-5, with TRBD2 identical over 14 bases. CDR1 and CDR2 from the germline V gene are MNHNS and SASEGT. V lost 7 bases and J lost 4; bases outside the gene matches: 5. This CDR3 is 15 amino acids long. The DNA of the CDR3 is TGTGCCAGCACGTTCGGGACTAGCGGGGGAGAGACCCAGTACTTC. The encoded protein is CASTFGTSGGETQYF.